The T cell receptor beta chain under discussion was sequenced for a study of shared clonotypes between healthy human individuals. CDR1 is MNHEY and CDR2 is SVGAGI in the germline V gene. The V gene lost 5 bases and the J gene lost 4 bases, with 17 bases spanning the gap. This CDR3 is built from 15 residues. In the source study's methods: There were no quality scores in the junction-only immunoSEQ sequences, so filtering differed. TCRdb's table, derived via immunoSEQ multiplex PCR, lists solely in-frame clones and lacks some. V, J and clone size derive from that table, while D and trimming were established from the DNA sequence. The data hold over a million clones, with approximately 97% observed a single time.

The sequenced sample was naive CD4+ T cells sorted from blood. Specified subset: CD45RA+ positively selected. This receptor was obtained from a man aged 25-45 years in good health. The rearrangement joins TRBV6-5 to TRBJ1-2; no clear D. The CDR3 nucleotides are TGTGCCAGCAGTGGAGGACCCGGGCCTAGCTATGGCTACACCTTC. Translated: CASSGGPGPSYGYTF.